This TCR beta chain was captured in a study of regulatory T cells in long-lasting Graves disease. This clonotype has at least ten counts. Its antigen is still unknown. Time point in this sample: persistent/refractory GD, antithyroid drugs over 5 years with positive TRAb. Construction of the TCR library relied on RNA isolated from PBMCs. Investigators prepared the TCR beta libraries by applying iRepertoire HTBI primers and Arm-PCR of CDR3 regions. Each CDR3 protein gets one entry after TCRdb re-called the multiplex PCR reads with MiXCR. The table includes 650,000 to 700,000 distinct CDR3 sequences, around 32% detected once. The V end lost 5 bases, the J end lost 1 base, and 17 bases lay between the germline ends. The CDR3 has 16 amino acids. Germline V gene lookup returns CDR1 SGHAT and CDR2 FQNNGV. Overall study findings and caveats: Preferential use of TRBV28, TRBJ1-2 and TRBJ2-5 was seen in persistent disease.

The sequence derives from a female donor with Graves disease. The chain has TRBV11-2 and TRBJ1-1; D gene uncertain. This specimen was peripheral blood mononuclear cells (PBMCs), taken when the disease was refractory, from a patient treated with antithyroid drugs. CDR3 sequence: CASSPTRARRNTEAFF. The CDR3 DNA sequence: TGTGCCAGCAGCCCAACGCGGGCCAGAAGGAACACTGAAGCTTTCTTT.